Listed below are T cell receptor beta chains from one sample, sequenced in a study of blood T cells in healthy people across ages. TCRdb re-analysed the 5' RACE reads in MiXCR, keeping a single row per CDR3 protein. The sample includes 750,000 to 950,000 distinct CDR3 sequences, roughly 50% of them seen just once. The sequenced sample consisted of blood. These receptors all come from an elderly man in good health. Both conserved end residues are part of each CDR3. The D gene is left open where the match is weak. Clone size, where shown, is once, few, many, or a class for clones that have expanded.

-	TRBV15	TRBJ1-4	few	TGTGCCACCAGCAGAACGGGGGGGGATGAAAAACTGTTTTTT	CATSRTGGDEKLFF
-	TRBV7-3	TRBJ2-3	few	TGTGCCAGCAGCCGCCGTTTCGACCCTAACCGGGGCACAGATACGCAGTATTTT	CASSRRFDPNRGTDTQYF
TRBD2	TRBV25-1	TRBJ2-5	few	TGTGCCAGCAGTGAATATAGCGGGAGCGAGACCCAGTACTTC	CASSEYSGSETQYF
TRBD2	TRBV2	TRBJ2-7	-	TGTGCCAGCAGTGAAGTACTCCTTTCTAGCGGGAGGGCCTTATCCGAGCAGTACTTC	CASSEVLLSSGRALSEQYF
-	TRBV29-1	TRBJ1-5	few	TGCAGCGTCCGGACTGATAGCAATCAGCCCCAGCATTTT	CSVRTDSNQPQHF
-	TRBV10-3	TRBJ2-7	-	TGTGCCATCTCCGGACAGACCTACGAGCAGTACTTC	CAISGQTYEQYF
-	TRBV12-3/TRBV12-4	TRBJ2-7	few	TGTGCCAGCAGCCTGCTGGATAGCGGCCACGAGCAGTACTTC	CASSLLDSGHEQYF
-	TRBV18	TRBJ1-2	once	TGTGCCAGCTCACCACAGGGAACCTATGGCTACACCTTC	CASSPQGTYGYTF
-	TRBV19	TRBJ1-5	once	TGTGCCAGTGGGAGGCCAACCAGCAATCAGCCCCAGCATTTT	CASGRPTSNQPQHF
-	TRBV25-1	TRBJ1-2	-	TGTGCCAGCACTACCTGGGGCAGGGAGGGCTATGGCTACACCTTC	CASTTWGREGYGYTF
TRBD1	TRBV28	TRBJ2-1	-	TGTGCCAGCAGGAGGACAGGGAGGAATGAGCAGTTCTTC	CASRRTGRNEQFF
-	TRBV20-1	TRBJ2-7	few	TGCAGTGCTAGGCCAAAGTTGTACGAGCAGTACTTC	CSARPKLYEQYF
TRBD1	TRBV5-5	TRBJ2-7	-	TGTGCCAGCAGCCCCCGGACAGGGGCCCAAACACTTTCGGGGCAGTACTTC	CASSPRTGAQTLSGQYF
TRBD1	TRBV12-3/TRBV12-4	TRBJ1-5	-	TGTGCCAGCAGGGACGGGACAGTTAATCAGCCCCAGCATTTT	CASRDGTVNQPQHF
TRBD2	TRBV6-5	TRBJ2-7	-	TGTGCCAGCACCCAGGGACTAGGGGTGGAGCAGTACTTC	CASTQGLGVEQYF
-	TRBV3-1	TRBJ1-2	-	TGTGCCAGCAGCCAACAAAAAGGGGCAGGCTACACCTTC	CASSQQKGAGYTF
-	TRBV5-1	TRBJ2-3	few	TGCGCCAGCAGCAGGGTAGGAGATACGCAGTATTTT	CASSRVGDTQYF
-	TRBV20-1	TRBJ1-1	-	TGCAGTGCTTCCGCCCCAGGCAGTCCAGAAGCTTTCTTT	CSASAPGSPEAFF
-	TRBV20-1	TRBJ2-7	-	TGCAGTGCTAGAGCCCTAGCCGAGCAGTACTTC	CSARALAEQYF
TRBD1	TRBV20-1	TRBJ1-2	few	TGCAGTGCTAGAGGTGGCAGGGGGCAAGGTGGCTACACCTTC	CSARGGRGQGGYTF
TRBD2	TRBV20-1	TRBJ2-3	-	TGCAGTGCTAGCTCAGGACTAGCGGGTTCGGGGGGGTTTAGCACAGATACGCAGTATTTT	CSASSGLAGSGGFSTDTQYF
-	TRBV3-1	TRBJ1-1	-	TGTGCCAGCAGCCTCAAAACGGTAACTGAAGCTTTCTTT	CASSLKTVTEAFF
-	TRBV14	TRBJ1-2	-	TGTGCCAGCAGCCAAGATGTAACGTTTGGCTACACCTTC	CASSQDVTFGYTF
TRBD1	TRBV5-1	TRBJ2-1	-	TGCGCCAGCAGCTTTTCGGGACAGGGGGCGGATGAGCAGTTCTTC	CASSFSGQGADEQFF
-	TRBV11-2	TRBJ1-1	-	TGTGCCAGCAGCTTAGTGCGGGGAAGTACGGCTTTCTTT	CASSLVRGSTAFF
-	TRBV29-1	TRBJ1-2	-	TGCAGCGTTGAAATTCGGAGGGGGGGAAGTTCCGGCTACACCTTC	CSVEIRRGGSSGYTF
-	TRBV2	TRBJ2-7	-	TGTGCCAGCAGCACTCGGACAGGGAGGGGCCCCTACGAGCAGTACTTC	CASSTRTGRGPYEQYF
TRBD2	TRBV7-9	TRBJ2-7	-	TGTGCCAGCAGCCCACTAGCGGGAGCCACCGGGAGGGAGCAGTACTTC	CASSPLAGATGREQYF
-	TRBV20-1	TRBJ2-7	-	TGCAGTGCTAGAGTGGCGGGTATCTCCTACGAGCAGTACTTC	CSARVAGISYEQYF
-	TRBV18	TRBJ2-1	-	TGTGCCAGCTCACCACTTCCGGGAGTAGGAAATGAGCAGTTCTTC	CASSPLPGVGNEQFF
TRBD2	TRBV20-1	TRBJ2-1	-	TGCAGTGCTCGTCGCGGGGGGTTGAATGAGCAGTTCTTC	CSARRGGLNEQFF
-	TRBV29-1	TRBJ1-2	-	TGCAGCGTTTTGTCAGCGTTTAACTATGGCTACACCTTC	CSVLSAFNYGYTF
-	TRBV6-5	TRBJ2-7	-	TGTGCCAGCAGTTACTCTTTCCCTAGACCTCACCGACCTTATTACGAGCAGTACTTC	CASSYSFPRPHRPYYEQYF
-	TRBV6-1	TRBJ1-6	-	TGTGCCAGCAGCGACCGGACGGACCGACCCCTCCACTTT	CASSDRTDRPLHF
-	TRBV20-1	TRBJ2-5	few	TGCAGTGCTACCCCGGGACTCCAAGAGACCCAGTACTTC	CSATPGLQETQYF
TRBD2	TRBV29-1	TRBJ2-5	-	TGCAGCACCCTTGCGGGAGGCGGGGAGACCCAGTACTTC	CSTLAGGGETQYF
-	TRBV2	TRBJ1-1	-	TGTGCCAGCAGCCAGACAGCCATGAACACTGAAGCTTTCTTT	CASSQTAMNTEAFF
TRBD1	TRBV20-1	TRBJ2-5	-	TGCAGTGCTAGAGAGGACAGGGGGGAGACCCAGTACTTC	CSAREDRGETQYF
-	TRBV30	TRBJ2-1	once	TGTGCCTGGAGATCACAGGGCTACAATGAGCAGTTCTTC	CAWRSQGYNEQFF
-	TRBV11-3	TRBJ2-1	few	TGTGCCAGCAGCCGGAGGATCTCCTACAATGAGCAGTTCTTC	CASSRRISYNEQFF
TRBD2	TRBV5-1	TRBJ2-5	-	TGCGCCAGTACACCGGGACTAGGATCAATCCCAGAGACCCAGTACTTC	CASTPGLGSIPETQYF
-	TRBV7-2	TRBJ2-5	few	TGTGCCAGCAGCTTAACCCGTACTAGGAGGCAAGAGACCCAGTACTTC	CASSLTRTRRQETQYF
-	TRBV20-1	TRBJ2-7	few	TGCAGTGCCCTTTCTAGCGTCTACGAGCAGTACTTC	CSALSSVYEQYF
-	TRBV11-3	TRBJ2-3	few	TGTGCCAGCAGCCATACGGTCGGACCCGGGGATACGCAGTATTTT	CASSHTVGPGDTQYF
TRBD1	TRBV10-3	TRBJ1-6	-	TGTGCCATCAAGGACAGGGGTCCTGTCCATTCACCCCTCCACTTT	CAIKDRGPVHSPLHF
-	TRBV12-3/TRBV12-4	TRBJ2-3	few	TGTGCCAGCAGTTTAGGGGGCGGGCTCGATACGCAGTATTTT	CASSLGGGLDTQYF